This TCR beta chain was sequenced during a study of blood T cell repertoires in COVID-19. Study background: Samples representing acute and convalescent COVID-19 were sourced from the United States, Italy and Spain. Sample material is recorded as cDNA or gDNA derived from T cells, B-cell-depleted T cells, or PBMCs.

Sequencing was performed with immunoSEQ multiplex PCR; in TCRdb, only in-frame clones are kept and a portion is missing. The sample yields 300,000 to 350,000 clones, approximately 90% seen once. The germline V gene has CDR1 MDHEN and CDR2 SYDVKM. The CDR3 has 13 residues. The ends lost 6 bases at V and 9 bases at J; junction bases unmatched: 5. In regard to this clone: This CDR3 is also generated by other DNA sequences in the sample.

This TCR derives from a woman aged 25-40 years with COVID-19, enrolled during active disease. Sequenced sample: peripheral blood. V usage is TRBV28 and J usage is TRBJ1-6; 7 bases align to TRBD1. The CDR3 sequence: CASSPDRVSPLHF. The CDR3, as DNA: TGTGCCAGCAGCCCAGACAGGGTTTCACCCCTCCACTTT.